The 12 T cell receptor beta chains below all came from one sample that was sequenced in a study of shared clonotypes between healthy human individuals. Naive CD8 cells lacked CD45RO and underwent positive selection for CCR7, leaving out terminally differentiated effector memory CD45RA+ cells. Generated by immunoSEQ multiplex PCR, the TCRdb table keeps only in-frame clones and is missing some. The table has around 1.9 million clones, under 95% seen once; the top ten hold under 2%. Sequencing input: naive CD8+ T cells from PBMCs. These receptors originate from a young man in good health. Some clones in this sample may be carry-over from other donors' samples.

Points on this clone: Other DNA sequences in the same sample also yield this CDR3. The V and J genes are TRBV28 and TRBJ2-1; D remains unclear. The CDR3 totals 11 residues. Trimming left V 2 bases short and J 5 bases short, with 1 base between. Germline V gives CDR1 MDHEN, CDR2 SYDVKM. The CDR3 region has the DNA TGTGCCAGCAGTTTAAACAATGAGCAGTTCTTC. As protein: CASSLNNEQFF.

The chain links TRBV5-6 to TRBJ2-5; D tentatively reads TRBD1 or TRBD2 (5 bases each). This CDR3 spans 13 amino acids. Germline V gene sequence: CDR1 SGHDT, CDR2 YYEEEE. Trimming removed 5 bases at V and 5 bases at J, with 13 bases between. CDR3 nucleotide sequence: TGTGCCAGCAGGTATTCGGGGCGGGAGACCCAGTACTTC. It encodes CASRYSGRETQYF.

The V and J genes are TRBV7-9 and TRBJ2-1; 12 bases fit TRBD2. The CDR3 covers 16 residues. With V trimmed by 3 bases and J by 4 bases, 4 bases remained unmatched. The germline gives CDR1 SEHNR, CDR2 FQNEAQ (reference sequence). CDR3 in amino acids: CASSLTSGSRYNEQFF. In DNA form, the CDR3 reads TGTGCCAGCAGCTTGACTAGCGGGAGCCGTTACAATGAGCAGTTCTTC.

This chain uses TRBV19 with TRBJ2-7; D gene uncertain. V was shortened by 5 bases and J by 6 bases, with 14 bases between the two germline ends. Germline V gene data show CDR1 as LNHDA and CDR2 as SQIVND (reference sequence). The CDR3 has 13 amino acids. CDR3: CASSPRQGLEQYF. CDR3 DNA: TGTGCCAGTAGTCCACGACAAGGGCTCGAGCAGTACTTC.

About this clone: Within the sample, other DNA sequences also encode this same CDR3. J is TRBJ2-7 and V is TRBV28, with 11 nucleotides matching TRBD2. Germline V gene data show CDR1 as MDHEN and CDR2 as SYDVKM. This CDR3 region has 13 residues. The V gene end was trimmed by 6 bases and the J gene end by 3 bases; junction bases not matched to a gene: 1. CDR3 DNA: TGTGCCAGCAGGGGGACTAGCGGCTACGAGCAGTACTTC. It is translated as CASRGTSGYEQYF.

V usage is TRBV27 and J usage is TRBJ2-3; D is perhaps TRBD2 (5 bases). V was pared by 1 base and J by 2 bases, with 10 bases between. The CDR3 sequence is 15 residues long. CDR1 and CDR2 from the germline V gene are MNHEY and SMNVEV (reference sequence). The CDR3 sequence: CASSLFTSLTDTQYF. The CDR3 nucleotides are TGTGCCAGCAGTTTATTTACTAGTCTCACAGATACGCAGTATTTT.

CDR3 coding DNA: TGTGCCAGCAGATACCACGCTGAGGGGGCCGGGATCCAAGAGACCCAGTACTTC. Translated: CASRYHAEGAGIQETQYF. The V and J genes are TRBV27 and TRBJ2-5; the match to TRBD1 covers 7 bases. J was trimmed by 1 base and V by 6 bases; bases with no gene match: 17. The CDR3 spans 18 residues. Germline values: CDR1 MNHEY, CDR2 SMNVEV (reference sequence).

The CDR3 reads CASSGGGQGPLYNEQFF. CDR3 coding DNA: TGTGCCAGCAGCGGGGGGGGACAGGGACCCCTCTACAATGAGCAGTTCTTC. The gene calls are TRBV9 and TRBJ2-1; 9 positions match TRBD1. From germline, CDR1 is SGDLS and CDR2 YYNGEE. Trimming took 3 bases from V and 3 from J; bases not matched to a gene: 10. The CDR3 extends over 17 amino acids.

J is TRBJ2-7 and V is TRBV27, with D uncertain. Trimming cost V 3 bases and J 3 bases, with 12 bases left between them. This CDR3 spans 14 amino acids. CDR1 and CDR2 from the germline V gene are MNHEY and SMNVEV (reference sequence). In DNA, the CDR3 is TGTGCCAGCAGTTTCACGTACGGCCTCTACGAGCAGTACTTC. Residues: CASSFTYGLYEQYF.

This rearrangement joins TRBV25-1 to TRBJ2-7; TRBD2 agrees at 8 bases. CDR1 MGHDK and CDR2 SYGVNS come from the germline V gene. CDR3 size: 14 residues. Losses at the gene ends were 6 bases for V and 1 base for J; bases not matched to a gene: 5. In DNA, the CDR3 is TGTGCCAGCAGCATACGGGGGGGTTCCTACGAGCAGTACTTC. Its protein product is CASSIRGGSYEQYF.

In regard to this clone: Distinct nucleotide sequences in the sample also encode this CDR3. J is TRBJ1-2 and V is TRBV27, with a tentative D call TRBD1 (5 bases). The germline CDR1 and CDR2 sequences are MNHEY and SMNVEV (reference sequence). Trimming shortened V by 5 bases and J by 0 bases, and 7 bases separated the two germline ends. The CDR3 totals 13 residues. In DNA form, the CDR3 reads TGTGCCAGCAGTCTGACAGCTAACTATGGCTACACCTTC. Its translation is CASSLTANYGYTF.

This clone showed up just once. The chain recombines TRBV2 with TRBJ2-7; D may match TRBD1 or TRBD2 (5 bases each). The CDR3 loop spans 14 amino acids. V lost 7 bases, J lost 0 bases, and 13 bases lay in between. CDR1 is SNHLY and CDR2 is FYNNEI in the germline V gene. This chain's CDR3 is CASTLSGSSYEQYF. In nucleotides, the CDR3 is TGTGCCAGCACCCTTTCAGGGAGCTCCTACGAGCAGTACTTC.